The 14 T cell receptor beta chains below were found in one sample sequenced in a study of T cells in localized non-small cell lung cancer (dated by TCRdb to about 2020). The library was built by means of the immunoSEQ multiplex PCR assay. Drawn from immuneACCESS, this table holds only the in-frame rearrangements with V and J called that TCRdb kept. Clones are partly lost; checked studies trace under half to an unresolved V gene and leave the rest unexplained. The sample has 20,000 to 25,000 clones on record, roughly 90% of them singletons. The biggest ten clones account for roughly 29% of the sample. Source: peripheral blood, taken before any cancer treatment. These receptors came from a male donor at least 60 years old with stage I squamous cell lung carcinoma.

This chain links TRBV4-3 with TRBJ2-1; no clear D. The CDR3 has 15 amino acids. V was shortened by 2 bases and J by 0 bases, with 8 bases between the two germline ends. Germline-derived CDR1 and CDR2 are LGHNA and YSLEER. CDR3: CASSQFQSSYNEQFF. CDR3 bases: TGCGCCAGCAGCCAATTTCAGAGCTCCTACAATGAGCAGTTCTTC.

This rearrangement joins TRBV19 to TRBJ1-2, with D maybe TRBD1 (5 bases). This CDR3 contains 15 residues. The germline V and J ends were trimmed by 5 bases and 4 bases, with 17 bases remaining between them. The V gene's germline CDR1 is LNHDA and CDR2 SQIVND (reference sequence). CDR3 sequence reads: CASSRGEARVYGYTF. CDR3 nucleotides: TGTGCCAGTAGTCGAGGGGAGGCTCGGGTCTATGGCTACACCTTC.

The CDR3 DNA reads as TGTGCCAGCAGCTTATTCAACCGGGGGTCCGGAGGGTCACCCCTCCACTTT. It is translated as CASSLFNRGSGGSPLHF. This sequence joins TRBV7-2 and TRBJ1-6; the D gene is possibly TRBD1 (5 bases). The V and J ends lost 2 bases and 10 bases respectively, with 21 bases between them. This CDR3 is 17 amino acids long. Germline CDR1 is SGHTA and CDR2 is FQGNSA.

The gene calls are TRBV30 and TRBJ2-5; 7 positions match TRBD2. The V and J ends lost 5 bases and 7 bases, in that order; junction bases with no gene match: 10. CDR3 size: 13 residues. The germline V gene encodes CDR1 GTSNPN and CDR2 SVGIG (reference sequence). The CDR3 region is CAWVWGRGGTQYF. CDR3 nucleotides: TGTGCCTGGGTCTGGGGGAGGGGAGGGACCCAGTACTTC.

V usage is TRBV10-2 and J usage is TRBJ1-2; 12 bases agree with TRBD1. Trimming took 6 bases from V and 7 from J; bases not matched to a gene: 6. Germline-derived CDR1 and CDR2 are WSHSY and SAAADI. The CDR3 extends over 14 amino acids. The CDR3 DNA reads TGCGCCAGCAGGGCCGGGACAGGGGGCTCTGGCTACACCTTC. It codes for CASRAGTGGSGYTF.

This chain connects TRBV5-4 to TRBJ1-3; 9 bases map to TRBD1. There are 15 residues in the CDR3. After removal of 4 bases from V and 4 bases from J, the junction contained 6 bases not matched to a gene. The germline CDR1 and CDR2 sequences are SGHNT and YYREEE (reference sequence). The CDR3 reads CASSPRTGDGNTIYF. In nucleotides, the CDR3 is TGTGCCAGCAGCCCTCGGACAGGGGACGGAAACACCATATATTTT.

The V gene is TRBV7-2, the J gene TRBJ1-5; no reliable D call. Looked up from germline, CDR1 is SGHTA and CDR2 is FQGNSA. The CDR3 extends over 14 amino acids. The V and J ends lost 4 bases and 5 bases respectively, with 12 bases between them. The DNA for the CDR3 is TGTGCCAGCAGCTCCCTCGGAGGTGATCAGCCCCAGCATTTT. Translating gives CASSSLGGDQPQHF.

The chain has TRBV5-1 and TRBJ1-3; possibly TRBD1 for D (6 bases). Trimming stripped 0 bases from V and 2 bases from J, with 9 bases between. The CDR3 is 15 residues long. Germline CDR1 is SGHRS and CDR2 is YFSETQ. The CDR3 region is CASSLDRATGNTIYF. CDR3 bases: TGCGCCAGCAGCTTGGACAGGGCGACTGGAAACACCATATATTTT.

The V call is TRBV5-1, the J call TRBJ1-4, with a weak D call TRBD1 (6 bases). The V end was cut by 0 bases, the J end by 6 bases, with 18 bases between. Germline values: CDR1 SGHRS, CDR2 YFSETQ. This CDR3 contains 17 residues. CDR3 coding DNA: TGCGCCAGCAGCTTGGAGCCAGGGAGGAAGGGGGATGAAAAACTGTTTTTT. Amino acids: CASSLEPGRKGDEKLFF.

The genes are TRBV4-1 and TRBJ2-5; tentative D call: TRBD1 (6 bases). Germline V gene data show CDR1 as MGHRA and CDR2 as YSYEKL. V lost 4 bases, J lost 3 bases, and 15 bases lay in between. This CDR3 is built from 15 residues. Written as DNA, the CDR3 is TGCGCCAGCAGCCGGCGGTCGGACAGTGAAGAGACCCAGTACTTC. It codes for CASSRRSDSEETQYF.

The chain employs TRBV6-5 and TRBJ2-1; 10 bases are shared with TRBD2. There are 15 residues in the CDR3. V dropped 7 bases and J dropped 8; count of bases not matched to a gene: 11. Germline V CDR1 and CDR2: MNHEY, SVGAGI. CDR3 nucleotides: TGTGCCAGCACTACCCCACTAGCGGGACGACATGAGCAGTTCTTC. Its translation is CASTTPLAGRHEQFF.

The chain uses TRBV7-2 and TRBJ1-4; D unresolved. The CDR3 sequence is 13 residues long. V was shortened by 1 base and J by 5 bases, with 5 bases between the two germline ends. The V gene's germline CDR1 is SGHTA and CDR2 FQGNSA. CDR3 protein: CASSLVPNEKLFF. DNA for the CDR3: TGTGCCAGCAGCTTAGTCCCGAATGAAAAACTGTTTTTT.

V usage is TRBV9 and J usage is TRBJ2-2; D is possibly TRBD2 (5 bases). V shed 0 bases and J shed 3 bases, with 15 bases lying between them. CDR3 length: 17 residues. The germline V gene has CDR1 SGDLS and CDR2 YYNGEE. The CDR3 nucleotides read TGTGCCAGCAGCGTAGCTGTCGAGGGAGCGGACACCGGGGAGCTGTTTTTT. It specifies CASSVAVEGADTGELFF.

This clone came up once. The chain is built from TRBV7-2 and TRBJ2-5, with TRBD2 as a possible D gene (5 bases). The CDR3 has 16 residues. Per germline, CDR1 SGHTA and CDR2 FQGNSA. Trimming shortened V by 1 base and J by 5 bases, and 17 bases separated the two germline ends. CDR3 DNA: TGTGCCAGCAGCTTAGTTTACGGAGCGGTAAGGGAGACCCAGTACTTC. Translating gives CASSLVYGAVRETQYF.